This T cell receptor (beta chain) emerged from a study of cytotoxic CD8 clonotypes in ibrutinib-treated CLL. Study-level information: Averaging across samples gave approximately 260,000 productive templates and 75,000 to 100,000 productive rearrangements.

Study results and limitations: While tracking circulating CD8+ T-cell counts, baseline clonality exceeded that of age-matched healthy donors. Clonality increased with ibrutinib response but returned toward baseline at progression. Public clonotypes, an uncommon group, contracted or remained stable on treatment.

In regard to this clone: As yet, its antigen is unknown.

The CDR3 runs 17 residues. With V trimmed by 5 bases and J by 5 bases, 11 bases remained unmatched. Germline V gives CDR1 SEHNR, CDR2 FQNEAQ (reference sequence). Repertoires were generated with immunoSEQ multiplex PCR, while TCRdb's copy carries only in-frame clones and drops some. The sample includes approximately 100,000 clones, approximately 80% seen only once; the top ten take around 23%. The chain couples TRBV7-9 to TRBJ2-1, with 11 bases fitting TRBD2. The sample consisted of PBMCs, taken after 24 months of ibrutinib treatment. The sequence derives from a human donor with chronic lymphocytic leukemia. CDR3 in amino acids: CASSPIRLAGPDNEQFF. CDR3 DNA: TGTGCCAGCAGCCCTATCCGACTAGCGGGGCCCGACAATGAGCAGTTCTTC.